This T cell receptor beta chain derives from a study of Ad26.COV2.S vaccination and SARS-CoV-2 variants. This sample's treatment: around 19 received Ad26.COV2.S at low or high dose, single or two shots; roughly 5 received placebo; per-sample allocation not given. Vaccine and placebo recipients were sampled on day 63 after the first injection. Here immunoSEQ multiplex PCR was the method, and the copy in TCRdb shows in-frame clones only, minus some. Here the sample spans roughly 500,000 clones, 89% being singletons. The germline V gene has CDR1 KGHSY and CDR2 FQNENV. Trimming took 0 bases from V and 7 from J, leaving 10 bases between them. This CDR3 has 14 residues.

The receptor comes from a person between 18 and 59 years old who received the Ad26.COV2.S COVID-19 vaccine or a placebo. The source material was peripheral blood, sampled in a trial of Ad26.COV2.S vaccine versus placebo. This chain connects TRBV16 to TRBJ2-1; D remains ambiguous. For the CDR3, the DNA is TGTGCCAGCAGCCAATCGGGCGGCCAAAATGAGCAGTTCTTC. It translates to CASSQSGGQNEQFF.